This T cell receptor (beta chain) was captured by sequencing in a study of long-term antiretroviral therapy in people with HIV (dated by TCRdb to 2021 to 2024). With regard to the full study: Collection of the earliest samples took place about a decade ahead of the 2015 WHO recommendation for immediate ART, at a time when ART was typically delayed until CD4 counts fell. A retrospective serial study tested whether changes in peripheral blood TRB repertoire composition and diversity were associated with ART initiation and durable HIV suppression. Among the 30 or so participants with HIV, about 11 were female. From some 30 adults with confirmed HIV infection, the cohort provided roughly 200 cryopreserved PBMC samples, gathered serially across a mean of approximately six years (range 1-12). No cross-contamination during QIAcube processing was seen in test extractions of a monoclonal T-cell line run alongside 25 to 35 polyclonal samples.

Inclusion was restricted to participants for whom at least one PBMC sample before ART initiation and at least two post-ART samples were available. All participants with HIV were treated in the United States of America. Before DNA extraction, cryopreserved samples of roughly 1-10 million PBMC were thawed and washed. At the time of the earliest PBMC sample for each participant with HIV, ages ranged from roughly 20 to 54 years. PBMC samples were contributed by each participant from 1-4 timepoints before ART initiation and 2-8 timepoints after ART initiation, with a median of 7 samples. Serial HIV viral load, CD4+ T-cell count, ART history and demographic data were obtained for every participant. A Qiagen kit on a QIAcube was used to extract genomic DNA from unsorted PBMC, with samples processed in batches of 12. Looking up the germline V gene yields CDR1 LGHNT and CDR2 FRNRAP. Taken from cysteine to phenylalanine, the CDR3 has 12 residues. Only CDR3 DNA remains: 36 bases, in frame from the first base. V is clipped by 1 base and J by 8 bases, and the sequence between their germline boundaries is 9 bases long.

Study-wide conclusions, independent of this receptor: Samples dated from about 2003 to 2018, and the ART regimens used may be less effective than current ones. Limited PBMC availability meant only the TCR beta chain was sequenced, without alpha chain pairing. Unsorted PBMC were profiled instead of sorted CD4+ and CD8+ T cells because pre-ART samples had limited cell numbers. ART initiation was associated with a significant increase in TRB diversity, but diversity stayed significantly below transplant donor controls even after long-term ART. Narrower CDR3 length ranges were observed in HIV repertoires than in controls, and an antigen-experienced repertoire with only a slight naive shift after ART was suggested by the network structure. No data were available on ART adherence, viral resistance or therapy changes, limiting inferences about post-ART repertoire changes. Expanded TRB clones identified before ART initiation dominated the repertoire at all time points, although this dominance fluctuated and declined in many PLHIV after ART.

About this clone: Its antigen has not been determined. No quality values exist for individual bases; no much larger clone is one base distant.

The immunoSEQ hsTCRB v3.0 assay was used at survey level resolution to sequence the TRB variable region. TRB sequencing targeted a depth of 40,000-50,000 T-cell genomes per sample. An Illumina MiSeq with a v3 150-cycle kit was used to sequence the pooled TRB libraries. As for the authors' bioinformatics: Repertoire analysis was performed in R inside a reproducible Nextflow workflow that covered QC, data transformation and analysis. Custom analyses were implemented in LymphoSeq2, an R package for AIRR-Seq data exploration. After excluding a handful of samples that yielded fewer than 5000 total TRB sequences, 188 HIV repertoires remained for analysis. Among the approximately 190 retained HIV repertoires, 55 to 60 were collected before ART initiation and over 120 were collected after ART initiation. Each repertoire was downsampled to 5000 TRB nucleotide sequences, and summary statistics were averaged across 100 downsampling iterations. Only TRB sequences with CDR3 regions of at least seven amino acids were retained for analysis. Diversity was assessed using a clonality score derived from Shannon entropy and using the Gini coefficient. In repertoire networks, the top 5000 CDR3 amino acid sequences were linked whenever an edit distance of one separated two sequences. GLIPH2 predicted antigen specificity groups and MHC restriction for TRB CDR3 amino acid sequences. To flag known associations with CMV, EBV, HIV or tissue antigens, CDR3 amino acid sequences were compared against VDJdb and McPAS-TCR. Pre-ART, post-ART and control groups were compared with Wilcoxon signed-rank tests and Holm-Bonferroni correction. Imported from immuneACCESS, the table was reduced by TCRdb to in-frame sequences with V and J called. These copies leave out some clones; in studies compared against another copy, an unresolved V gene accounts for under half, and the cause of the remainder is not known. That table furnishes V, J and clone size, whereas the DNA furnished D and trimming. The sample profile shows more than 25,000 clones; over 75% of them were found once. The top ten constitute roughly 1% of the sample.

This receptor was taken from a man in his forties or fifties with HIV. Material: unsorted PBMCs, obtained 2 years after starting antiretroviral therapy. The chain joins TRBV12-5 to TRBJ2-7; the D gene remains uncertain. CDR3 sequence: CASGLGPQKQYF. The DNA sequence follows: TGTGCTAGTGGTTTGGGACCCCAGAAGCAGTACTTC.